A selection of T cell receptor beta chains follows, all from one sample in a study of T cell responses to AZD1222 COVID-19 vaccine. Data came from immunoSEQ multiplex PCR; TCRdb stores just in-frame clones and leaves some out. The sample holds about 73,000 clones; roughly 88% are singletons and the top ten take 20%. The sample here was peripheral blood, taken on day 0 of AZD1222 vaccination. The receptors stem from an adult in good health. Both conserved end residues are trimmed from each CDR3. A D gene is named only where the DNA matches it firmly. Only some rows state a clone size, as once, few, many or a class for expanded clones.

D gene	clone size	V gene	CDR3 protein
NA	NA	TRBV29-1	SVSGGPEGYT
NA	NA	TRBV27	ASRFRGNDGYT
NA	NA	TRBV27	ASSFRPGDNQPQH
NA	NA	TRBV6-5	ASSRHHGGEQY
NA	NA	TRBV21-1	ASSEIEQPGQGSDGNYEQY
NA	NA	TRBV15	ATSSPREGILGYT
NA	NA	TRBV25-1	ASSYQGLMNTEAF
TRBD1	NA	TRBV4-1	ASSQSQGRGPYGYT
TRBD1	NA	TRBV27	ASRLGQITEAF
NA	NA	TRBV7-3	ASSLDAHQPQH
NA	NA	TRBV7-9	ASSLDVNNEQF
TRBD1	NA	TRBV7-9	ASSPGQGLGAQH
TRBD1	NA	TRBV5-4	ASSLKGQGANTEAF
NA	NA	TRBV11-2	ASSPYMDQPQH
NA	NA	TRBV15	ATSRTRDIAYNEQF
TRBD2	NA	TRBV14	ASSPPGLATDTQY
TRBD1	once	TRBV7-8	ASSRRRTGGHEQY
TRBD1	NA	TRBV4-2	ASSLGQGGYEQY
TRBD2	NA	TRBV7-2	ASSFAGLPGLAARDIQY
NA	NA	TRBV10-1	ASIERGRAF
TRBD2	NA	TRBV30	AWSVGLAGGPTSTDTQY
NA	NA	TRBV2	ASRVVMNTEAF
TRBD2	NA	TRBV10-3	AISGTSGRASTDTQY
NA	NA	TRBV29-1	SVETGSNTEAF
TRBD2	NA	TRBV7-3	ASSPQRGSYNEQF
NA	few	TRBV4-3	ASSPEVTGELF
TRBD2	NA	TRBV27	ASRQRGLAGGNEQF
NA	NA	TRBV4-2	ASSPTAPGAYEQY
NA	NA	TRBV12-3/TRBV12-4	ASSLFGSGELF
TRBD1	NA	TRBV24-1	ATSDPSAGGRYEQY
TRBD2	NA	TRBV7-2	ASSLVRTSVETQY
NA	once	TRBV6-2/TRBV6-3	ASSSGNTEAF
NA	NA	TRBV27	ASSLFGEDYGYT
NA	NA	TRBV11-2	ASSLGGGYEQY
TRBD1	NA	TRBV27	ASSLGTGQGSGANVLT
NA	NA	TRBV7-2	ASSAHMTKNTEAF
NA	NA	TRBV21-1	ASSNRSVYEQY
NA	NA	TRBV28	ASSQQGKNSPLH
NA	NA	TRBV5-1	ASSLEQNTGELF
NA	NA	TRBV24-1	ATSEGVNGYT
NA	NA	TRBV24-1	ATSDLEGGRGNNEQF
NA	NA	TRBV7-6	ASSLGGLGGEKLF
NA	NA	TRBV11-2	ASSLAGGDTEAF
NA	NA	TRBV6-6	ASSYGGVGENEQY
NA	NA	TRBV4-1	ASSPTDGTYYEQY
TRBD1	NA	TRBV19	ASSLGTGGTYEQY
TRBD2	NA	TRBV10-3	AISESGLVHTDTQY
NA	NA	TRBV4-2	ASSQDVGNSNQPQH
NA	NA	TRBV11-3	ASPSEQY
TRBD1	NA	TRBV7-2	ASSLEGQSTDTQY
NA	NA	TRBV5-1	ASKPGTDTQY
NA	few	TRBV14	ASSQLDLTGELF
TRBD2	NA	TRBV7-6	ASSPDGASGGRPDRKPYEQY
NA	NA	TRBV28	ASRTNSYTDTQY
NA	NA	TRBV24-1	ATSASRANEQY
TRBD2	NA	TRBV10-1	ASSETPSGRTDTQY
TRBD2	NA	TRBV28	ASKGGGSGANVLT
NA	NA	TRBV7-9	ASSNTGTSPDEQY
TRBD2	NA	TRBV19	ASRTSGMGYVGELF